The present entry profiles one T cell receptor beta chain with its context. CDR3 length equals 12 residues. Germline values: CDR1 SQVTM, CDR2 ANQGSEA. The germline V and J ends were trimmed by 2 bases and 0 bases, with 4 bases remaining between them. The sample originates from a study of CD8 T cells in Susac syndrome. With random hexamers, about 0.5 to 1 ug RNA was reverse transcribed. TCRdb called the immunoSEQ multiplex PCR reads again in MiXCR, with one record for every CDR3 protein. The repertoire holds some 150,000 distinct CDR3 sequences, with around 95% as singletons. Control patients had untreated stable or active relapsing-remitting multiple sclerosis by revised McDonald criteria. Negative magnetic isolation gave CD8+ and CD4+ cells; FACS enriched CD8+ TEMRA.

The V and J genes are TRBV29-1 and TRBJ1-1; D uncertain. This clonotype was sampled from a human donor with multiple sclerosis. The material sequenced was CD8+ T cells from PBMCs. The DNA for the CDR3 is TGCAGCGTTGAAAGGATGAACACTGAAGCTTTCTTT. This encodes CSVERMNTEAFF.